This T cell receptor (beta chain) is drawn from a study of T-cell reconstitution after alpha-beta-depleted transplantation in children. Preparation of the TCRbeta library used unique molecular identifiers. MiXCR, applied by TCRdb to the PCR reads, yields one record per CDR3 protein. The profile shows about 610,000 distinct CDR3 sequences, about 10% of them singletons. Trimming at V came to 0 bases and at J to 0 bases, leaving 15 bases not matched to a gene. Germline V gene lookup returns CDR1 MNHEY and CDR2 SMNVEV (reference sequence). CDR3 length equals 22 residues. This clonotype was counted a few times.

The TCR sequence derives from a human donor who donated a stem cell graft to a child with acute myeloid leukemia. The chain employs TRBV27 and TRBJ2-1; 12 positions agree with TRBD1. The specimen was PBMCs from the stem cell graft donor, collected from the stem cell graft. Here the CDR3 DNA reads TGTGCCAGCAGTTTATCACCGTTCGGGACAGGGGGCCCCACTAGCTCCTACAATGAGCAGTTCTTC. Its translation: CASSLSPFGTGGPTSSYNEQFF.